A selection of T cell receptor beta chains follows, all from one sample in a study of cytomegalovirus exposure and HLA in healthy donors. Assay: immunoSEQ multiplex PCR; the TCRdb copy retains only in-frame clones and omits some. The repertoire includes 130,000 or so clones, approximately 80% of them detected once, and 1.5% sits in the top ten. The sequencing input was PBMCs. These receptors came from a woman aged 18-35 years in good health and CMV-seronegative. Both conserved end residues are part of each CDR3. The D gene is left open where the match is weak. Expanded clones are given a class, and other clones once, few, many or no size at all.

TRBV6-1	.	.	TRBJ1-2	TGTGCCAGCAGTGAAATCATGACAGCCTATGGCTACACCTTC	CASSEIMTAYGYTF
TRBV5-1	once	TRBD1	TRBJ2-3	TGCGCCAGCAGCCATGGCGCAGGGGGCGCCCCAGATACGCAGTATTTT	CASSHGAGGAPDTQYF
TRBV7-9	.	TRBD2	TRBJ2-1	TGTGCCAGCAGCTTCGTCGGACTAGCGGGTACCGAGCAGTTCTTC	CASSFVGLAGTEQFF
TRBV5-6	.	TRBD1	TRBJ1-3	TGTGCCAGCAGCCTGGGGGACAGGACTCCCTCTGGAAACACCATATATTTT	CASSLGDRTPSGNTIYF
TRBV18	.	TRBD1	TRBJ1-2	TGTGCCAGCTCAAGTCAGGGGGCAGAATATGGCTACACCTTC	CASSSQGAEYGYTF
TRBV18	.	.	TRBJ2-7	TGTGCCAGCTCACCAAGAGGAGGGGGCGGGAAATACGAGCAGTACTTC	CASSPRGGGGKYEQYF
TRBV5-1	.	.	TRBJ1-6	TGCGCCAGCAGCCCGGGACGGGGGGAAGACTCACCCCTCCACTTT	CASSPGRGEDSPLHF
TRBV5-1	.	.	TRBJ1-2	TGCGCCAGCAGCTGGGGGGACTATGGCTACACCTTC	CASSWGDYGYTF
TRBV4-2	.	TRBD2	TRBJ2-1	TGTGCCAGCAGCCAAGTGCGAGCGGGGGGCCCCAATGAGCAGTTCTTC	CASSQVRAGGPNEQFF
TRBV7-9	.	.	TRBJ2-1	TGTGCCAGCAGCTCCCGGACTGCTTACAATGAGCAGTTCTTC	CASSSRTAYNEQFF
TRBV19	.	.	TRBJ1-5	TGTGCCAGTAGTATAACAGAATATAGCAATCAGCCCCAGCATTTT	CASSITEYSNQPQHF
TRBV11-2	once	TRBD1	TRBJ2-7	TGTGCCAGCAGCTTTGCTTTGACAGGGTACGGCGAGCAGTACTTC	CASSFALTGYGEQYF
TRBV5-5	.	TRBD1	TRBJ2-7	TGTGCCAGCAGTCCCGGACAGGGGCGGCCCTACGAGCAGTACTTC	CASSPGQGRPYEQYF
TRBV29-1	.	.	TRBJ2-7	TGCAGCGTTGAAGAGGACTTTGCTTACGAGCAGTACTTC	CSVEEDFAYEQYF